The 4 T cell receptor beta chains in this list originate from one sample, sequenced in a study of post-analysis software for immune sequencing data. What these receptors recognize is not known. Carried by the TCR beta cDNA libraries were unique molecular identifiers. MiXCR was run by TCRdb on the PCR reads, yielding one entry per CDR3 protein. The data show approximately 260,000 distinct CDR3 sequences, 36% seen once. Study-level findings and limits: Five or six TRBV segments were more frequent in patients than controls; TRBV5-6, TRBV5-1 and TRBV20-1 belonged to this group.

The sample comprised blood. Receptors originate from a girl aged 5-17 years with multiple sclerosis.

The sample holds many counts of this clonotype. CDR3 nucleotides: TGCAGTGCTCCCCCCGGGGGGGGTGGAACTAGCACAGATACGCAGTATTTT. This gives the protein CSAPPGGGGTSTDTQYF. The genes are TRBV20-1 and TRBJ2-3, with 8 bases that match TRBD2. This CDR3 contains 17 residues. Trimming took 5 bases from V and 0 from J; bases not matched to a gene: 13. Germline-derived CDR1 and CDR2 are DFQATT and SNEGSKA (reference sequence).

This clonotype was counted ten times or more. The chain employs TRBV5-1 and TRBJ1-1, with 10 bases aligning to TRBD1. CDR1 is SGHRS, CDR2 YFSETQ, per germline. V shed 3 bases, J shed 1 base, and the junction held 9 bases outside the gene matches. CDR3 length: 17 residues. CDR3 nucleotide sequence: TGCGCCAGCAGCTCTGCCGGGACAGGGGTGGCGAACACTGAAGCTTTCTTT. Translating it yields CASSSAGTGVANTEAFF. Full variable domain (rest looked up from reference TRBV5-1 and TRBJ1-1): KAGVTQTPRYLIKTRGQQVTLSCSPISGHRSVSWYQQTPGQGLQFLFEYFSETQRNKGNFPGRFSGRQFSNSRSEMNVSTLELGDSALYLCASSSAGTGVANTEAFFGQGTRLTVV.

This clonotype has at least ten counts. This chain connects TRBV10-2 to TRBJ2-7; possible D gene TRBD1, 7 bases. Per germline, CDR1 WSHSY and CDR2 SAAADI. The V and J ends lost 6 bases and 3 bases respectively, with 12 bases between them. This CDR3 comprises 13 residues. The CDR3 sequence is CASRSGGGYEQYF. For the CDR3, the DNA is TGCGCCAGCAGGTCAGGGGGAGGCTACGAGCAGTACTTC.

This clonotype was seen a few times. A much larger clone sits a single nucleotide away, making a read error possible. CDR3 sequence: CASSRGVGELDVLTF. In nucleotides, the CDR3 is TGTGCCAGCAGCAGAGGGGTAGGGGAACTCGACGTCCTGACTTTC. The V call is TRBV27, the J call TRBJ2-6, with D perhaps TRBD1 or TRBD2 (5 bases each). V lost 6 bases and J lost 11, with 20 bases in between. The CDR3 is 15 amino acids. Germline CDR1 is MNHEY and CDR2 is SMNVEV (reference sequence).